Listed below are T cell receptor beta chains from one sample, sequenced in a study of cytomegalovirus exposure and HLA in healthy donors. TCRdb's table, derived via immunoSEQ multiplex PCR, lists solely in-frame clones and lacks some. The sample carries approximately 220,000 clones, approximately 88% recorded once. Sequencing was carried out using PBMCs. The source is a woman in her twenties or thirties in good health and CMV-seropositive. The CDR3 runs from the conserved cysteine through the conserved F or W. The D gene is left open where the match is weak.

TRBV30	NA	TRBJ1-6	CAWRYFLRQGDSPLHF
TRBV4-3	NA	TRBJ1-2	CASSQLTETNYGYTF
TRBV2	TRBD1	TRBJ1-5	CASRTTGLINQPQHF
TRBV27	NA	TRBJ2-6	CASRHQIEGAGANVLTF
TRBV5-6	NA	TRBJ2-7	CASSFDRSLVHYEQYF
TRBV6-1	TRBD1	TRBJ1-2	CASSEAGGYGYTF
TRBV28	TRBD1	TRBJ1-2	CASSTLGQGYGYTF
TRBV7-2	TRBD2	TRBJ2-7	CASSSGLAEAYEQYF
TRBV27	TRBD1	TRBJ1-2	CASSPGTGANYGYTF
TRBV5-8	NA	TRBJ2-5	CASSLVGVVTSMVTQYF
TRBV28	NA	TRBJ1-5	CASRGPGSNQPQHF
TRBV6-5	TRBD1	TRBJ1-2	CASSYDRGRYGYTF
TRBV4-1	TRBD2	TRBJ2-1	CASSHASGSLDEQFF
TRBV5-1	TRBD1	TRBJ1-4	CASSADRAGEKLFF
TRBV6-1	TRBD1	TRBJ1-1	CASSVPRGPMTGRLDTEAFF
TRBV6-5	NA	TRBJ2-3	CASSSVTDTQYF
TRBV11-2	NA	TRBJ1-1	CASSFVRGMNTEAFF
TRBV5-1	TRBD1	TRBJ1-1	CASSFPETGTMNTEAFF
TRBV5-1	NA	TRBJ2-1	CASSFGQSSYNEQFF
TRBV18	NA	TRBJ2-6	CASSPQGTGANVLTF
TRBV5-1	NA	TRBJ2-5	CASSWQETQYF
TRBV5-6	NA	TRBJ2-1	CASSFGGLSYNEQFF
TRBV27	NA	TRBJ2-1	CASSLRTINEQFF
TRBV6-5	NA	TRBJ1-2	CASLARGAGYTF
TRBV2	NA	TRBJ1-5	CASSDGGGAGDQPQHF
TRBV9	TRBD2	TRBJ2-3	CASSTRLAESTDTQYF
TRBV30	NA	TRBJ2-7	CAWSALTGRGFEQYF
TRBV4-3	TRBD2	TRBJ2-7	CASSQGAGWGLAGDYEQYF
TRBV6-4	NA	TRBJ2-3	CASSDRAEGGDTQYF
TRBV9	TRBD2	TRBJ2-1	CASSAGLAIYNEQFF
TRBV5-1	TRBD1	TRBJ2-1	CASSLGRGPGDEQFF
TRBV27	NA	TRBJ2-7	CASRDGTGEQYF
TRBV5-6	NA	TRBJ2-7	CASSLTGTSYEQYF
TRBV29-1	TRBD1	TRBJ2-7	CSVEWLGQGGIYEQYF
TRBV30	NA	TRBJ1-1	CAWSVQENTEAFF
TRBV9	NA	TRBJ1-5	CASSADGASNQPQHF
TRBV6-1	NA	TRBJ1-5	CASSEFTPQHF
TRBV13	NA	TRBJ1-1	CASSLARNTEAFF
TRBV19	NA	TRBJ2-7	CASRTFDSYEQYF
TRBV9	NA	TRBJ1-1	CASSHKDGEAFF
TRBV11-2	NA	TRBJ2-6	CASSLARAAGANVLTF
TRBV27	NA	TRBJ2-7	CASSQLVGSTYEQYF
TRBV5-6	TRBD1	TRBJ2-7	CASSFGQGWSYEQYF
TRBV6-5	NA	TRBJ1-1	CASKRGNTEAFF
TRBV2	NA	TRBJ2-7	CASEGSTPSSYEQYF
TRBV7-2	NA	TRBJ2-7	CASSPPSYEQYF
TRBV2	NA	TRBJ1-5	CASSQAGNQPQHF
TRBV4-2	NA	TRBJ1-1	CASSPRRGGNTEAFF
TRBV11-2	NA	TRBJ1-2	CASSLDMNYGYTF
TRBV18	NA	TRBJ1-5	CASSPHRLNQPQHF
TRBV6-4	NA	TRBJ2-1	CASSGQDGNEQFF
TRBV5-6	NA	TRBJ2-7	CASSLLESYEQYF
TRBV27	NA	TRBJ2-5	CASRIGVQETQYF